Detailed here is one T cell receptor (beta chain). This sample stems from a study of Graves' ophthalmopathy and Graves' hyperthyroidism. V gave up 0 bases and J gave up 2 bases, with 8 bases separating them. CDR1 MNHEY and CDR2 SVGAGI come from the germline V gene. This CDR3 spans 14 amino acids. Amplification from RNA transcripts yielded the TCR beta CDR3 regions. The first round was an RT-PCR with HTBI primers, and the second round was a multiplex PCR. TCRdb re-called the multiplex PCR reads with MiXCR, one entry per CDR3 protein. This table holds a few hundred thousand distinct CDR3 sequences, approximately 20% found once.

Specimen: peripheral blood. This chain uses TRBV6-5 with TRBJ2-7; tentatively, D is TRBD2 (5 bases). The clonotype was recovered from a woman under 30 with Graves' ophthalmopathy. The CDR3 DNA reads as TGTGCCAGCAGTTACTCCGACGGGGCCTACGAGCAGTACTTC. Protein product: CASSYSDGAYEQYF.